The text below deals with one TCR beta chain. As yet, its antigen is unknown. CDR3 length: 17 amino acids. The data were obtained in a study of PD-1 blockade in classical Hodgkin lymphoma. Findings and caveats of the study: By cycle point C4D1, TCR diversity had risen significantly in CD4+ cells (but not CD8+ cells).

Relapse was seen in all patients after autologous stem cell transplantation, and brentuximab vedotin exposure was variable. Libraries were prepared by immunoSEQ multiplex PCR; TCRdb keeps only in-frame clonotypes and omits some of them. The sample yields 50,000 or so clones, about 91% seen once. The rearrangement joins TRBV1 to TRBJ2-5; the D call in the table, TRBD2, was not verified against the DNA. TRBV1 is a pseudogene. Sequencing was performed on peripheral blood mononuclear cells (PBMCs), taken before the second cycle of nivolumab. The receptor comes from a human donor with classical Hodgkin lymphoma. The CDR3 is CTSSQDPAGGLVETQYF. The CDR3 nucleotides read TGCACCAGCAGCCAAGATCCTGCGGGGGGGCTCGTAGAGACCCAGTACTTC.